These 20 T cell receptor beta chains originate from one sample sequenced in a study of early T cells in non-severe SARS-CoV-2 infection. TCRdb called the 5' RACE reads again in MiXCR, with one record for every CDR3 protein. The profile shows some 66,000 distinct CDR3 sequences, approximately 8.3% of them singletons. Sequencing was done on a sample of whole blood. These receptors all come from an adult who was a healthcare worker with PCR-confirmed SARS-CoV-2 infection or an uninfected control (not recorded which).

This chain joins TRBV15 and TRBJ2-7; 10 positions agree with TRBD1. From germline, CDR1 is LNHNV and CDR2 YYDKDF (reference sequence). J gave up 6 bases and V 1 base, and 6 bases lay outside the gene matches. The CDR3 spans 15 residues. For the CDR3, the DNA is TGTGCCACCAGCAGAGGAGGACAGGGGGACGGCGAGCAGTACTTC. Its translation is CATSRGGQGDGEQYF. Drawing the rest from reference TRBV15 and TRBJ2-7, the complete variable domain is DAMVIQNPRYQVTQFGKPVTLSCSQTLNHNVMYWYQQKSSQAPKLLFHYYDKDFNNEADTPDNFQSRRPNTSFCFLDIRSPGLGDTAMYLCATSRGGQGDGEQYFGPGTRLTVT.

This clonotype was counted at least ten times. Because it lacks the conserved phenylalanine or tryptophan at the end, this CDR3 is likely a read error. The V and J genes are TRBV4-1 and TRBJ2-1; TRBD2 matches at 7 bases. CDR1 is MGHRA and CDR2 is YSYEKL in the germline V gene. V shed 0 bases and J 6 bases; nucleotides not matched to a gene: 8. The CDR3 has 16 amino acids. For the CDR3, the DNA is TGCGCCAGCAGCCAAGAATACGGGAGGCCCTTCAATGAGCAGTTCGTC. It is translated as CASSQEYGRPFNEQFV.

This clonotype was seen ten or more times. The chain combines TRBV20-1 with TRBJ2-7; no definite D call. Trimming took 4 bases from V and 0 from J, leaving 7 bases between them. Germline assignment: CDR1 DFQATT and CDR2 SNEGSKA (reference sequence). The CDR3 is 12 amino acids. The CDR3 sequence is CSATVSSYEQYF. The CDR3 nucleotides read TGCAGTGCTACCGTAAGCTCCTACGAGCAGTACTTC.

The chain joins TRBV20-1 to TRBJ2-4; the D is unclear. The CDR3 has 12 residues. Germline loops: CDR1 DFQATT, CDR2 SNEGSKA (reference sequence). The V gene lost 7 bases and the J gene lost 8 bases, with 15 bases spanning the gap. Here the CDR3 reads CSGTLDEDIQYF. In DNA, the CDR3 is TGCAGTGGGACCCTGGATGAGGACATTCAGTACTTC.

The chain couples TRBV29-1 to TRBJ2-6; possibly TRBD2 for D (5 bases). Germline V lookup: CDR1 SQVTM, CDR2 ANQGSEA. The CDR3 totals 13 residues. Trimming removed 8 bases from V and 2 bases from J, with 10 bases in between. CDR3 residues: CSYLGAGANVLTF. CDR3 nucleotide sequence: TGCAGCTACCTCGGGGCTGGGGCCAACGTCCTGACTTTC.

The chain carries TRBV5-1 and TRBJ2-2, with D unresolved. The CDR3 is made up of 13 amino acids. CDR1 and CDR2 from the germline V gene are SGHRS and YFSETQ. Trimming removed 3 bases at V and 3 bases at J, with 6 bases between. CDR3 protein: CASSSTYTGELFF. The CDR3, as DNA: TGCGCCAGCAGCTCTACGTACACCGGGGAGCTGTTTTTT.

The chain couples TRBV15 to TRBJ1-5; D unresolved. V lost 0 bases, J lost 4 bases, and 4 bases lay in between. This CDR3 contains 13 residues. Per the germline V gene, CDR1 is LNHNV and CDR2 is YYDKDF (reference sequence). As DNA, the CDR3 is TGTGCCACCAGCAGAGACCAGAATCAGCCCCAGCATTTT. This codes for CATSRDQNQPQHF.

Sample share makes this clonotype medium-sized (0.01 to 0.1%). At one end, the junction sequence differs from germline, possibly due to a read error. The rearrangement links TRBV29-1 to TRBJ1-1; possibly TRBD1 for D (5 bases). In germline, CDR1 is SQVTM, CDR2 ANQGSEA. There are 13 residues in the CDR3. CDR3 DNA: TGCAGCGTCTCTTCGACGTCTACAACCGGGGCGATCTTT. This codes for CSVSSTSTTGAIF. The variable domain in full, with the rest retrieved from reference TRBV29-1 and TRBJ1-1, is SAVISQKPSRDICQRGTSLTIQCQVDSQVTMMFWYRQQPGQSLTLIATANQGSEATYESGFVIDKFPISRPNLTFSTLTVSNMSPEDSSIYLCSVSSTSTTGAIFGQGTRLTVV.

The chain is built from TRBV20-1 and TRBJ2-7; 12 bases match TRBD2. CDR1 DFQATT and CDR2 SNEGSKA come from the germline V gene (reference sequence). J gave up 7 bases and V 5 bases, and 9 bases lay outside the gene matches. The CDR3 runs to 14 residues. CDR3 sequence reads: CSAAPTSGSGEQYF. CDR3 coding DNA: TGCAGTGCTGCCCCGACTAGCGGGAGCGGGGAGCAGTACTTC.

This clonotype was seen a handful of times. J is TRBJ2-5 and V is TRBV3-1; 7 positions agree with TRBD2. CDR1 LGHDT and CDR2 YNNKEL come from the germline V gene (reference sequence). The CDR3 length is 15 residues. V gave up 5 bases and J gave up 5 bases; unmatched junction bases: 11. CDR3 loop: CASSAPRLAAETQYF. DNA of the CDR3: TGTGCCAGCAGCGCACCCAGACTAGCTGCGGAGACCCAGTACTTC.

This clonotype was counted between two and nine times. The V and J genes are TRBV25-1 and TRBJ2-2; D is undetermined. The CDR3 is 13 residues long. CDR1 is MGHDK and CDR2 is SYGVNS in the germline V gene. V was cut by 1 base and J by 6 bases, with 6 bases left in between. The CDR3 loop reads CASSEFESGELFF. The CDR3 region has the DNA TGTGCCAGCAGTGAATTCGAATCCGGGGAGCTGTTTTTT.

Many counts were recorded for this clonotype. This rearrangement joins TRBV4-3 to TRBJ2-5, with D maybe TRBD2 (5 bases). The CDR3 sequence is 14 residues long. The V gene lost 4 bases and the J gene lost 2 bases, with 11 bases spanning the gap. Germline assignment: CDR1 LGHNA and CDR2 YSLEER. The CDR3 nucleotides read TGCGCCAGCAGCCGACGGCCGGGACAAGAGACCCAGTACTTC. This encodes CASSRRPGQETQYF.

This clonotype was found a few times. V is TRBV6-2 or TRBV6-3 and J is TRBJ2-5; 10 bases map to TRBD2. Germline V gene lookup returns CDR1 MNHEY and CDR2 SVGEGT. After removal of 2 bases from V and 5 bases from J, the junction contained 11 bases not matched to a gene. This CDR3 contains 17 residues. CDR3 sequence: CASSYPLDASGSETQYF. The CDR3 coding sequence is TGTGCCAGCAGTTACCCCCTGGATGCTAGCGGGAGTGAGACCCAGTACTTC.

A few counts support this clonotype. The chain combines TRBV11-2 with TRBJ2-4; D unresolved. With 5 bases removed from V and 0 bases from J, the gap between germline ends came to 11 bases. Germline V gene lookup returns CDR1 SGHAT and CDR2 FQNNGV. This CDR3 comprises 15 residues. The CDR3 region has the DNA TGTGCCAGCAGCCCGCGACGACTAGCCAAAAACATTCAGTACTTC. It is translated as CASSPRRLAKNIQYF.

DNA of the CDR3: TGTGCCAGCAGTGCCGGGACAGGGCGCGAGCAGTACTTC. Translated, it gives CASSAGTGREQYF. The rearrangement uses TRBV6-5 and TRBJ2-7; 9 nucleotides match TRBD1. The CDR3 spans 13 residues. V lost 5 bases to trimming and J lost 6 bases; unmatched junction nucleotides: 5. Germline assignment: CDR1 MNHEY and CDR2 SVGAGI.

This clonotype was seen repeatedly, ten times or more. The V gene is TRBV18, the J gene TRBJ1-1, with D unresolved. CDR3 length: 13 residues. Germline V gives CDR1 KGHSH, CDR2 LQKENI. Deletions cut 2 bases from V and 0 bases from J, with 4 bases between. This chain's CDR3 is CASSPDLNTEAFF. The CDR3 nucleotides are TGTGCCAGCTCACCAGATCTGAACACTGAAGCTTTCTTT.

The chain links TRBV3-1 to TRBJ2-1, with TRBD1 matching over 7 bases. Germline trimming cut 2 bases from V and 3 bases from J; bases unmatched to any gene: 7. From germline, CDR1 is LGHDT and CDR2 YNNKEL (reference sequence). This CDR3 comprises 16 residues. The CDR3 here is CASSQHEGGLYNEQFF. Written as DNA, the CDR3 is TGTGCCAGCAGCCAACACGAAGGGGGCCTCTACAATGAGCAGTTCTTC.

This clonotype was seen many times. The chain is built from TRBV7-9 and TRBJ1-3; D may be TRBD1 (5 bases). The CDR3 length is 16 residues. Germline-derived CDR1 and CDR2 are SEHNR and FQNEAQ (reference sequence). The V end was cut by 3 bases, the J end by 4 bases, with 16 bases between. CDR3 nucleotide sequence: TGTGCCAGCAGCTTTAGTGTCGGGACCGGGGGAAACACCATATATTTT. Residues: CASSFSVGTGGNTIYF.

The chain links TRBV4-1 to TRBJ2-1; no reliable D call. V shed 1 base and J shed 0 bases, with 13 bases lying between them. Per germline, CDR1 MGHRA and CDR2 YSYEKL. This CDR3 is built from 17 residues. The CDR3 loop is CASSQVARLSSYNEQFF. The CDR3 coding sequence is TGCGCCAGCAGCCAAGTGGCGCGTTTGAGCTCCTACAATGAGCAGTTCTTC.

This clonotype has a count of ten or more. The rearrangement joins TRBV29-1 to TRBJ2-7; TRBD2 matches at 8 bases. Germline CDR1 SQVTM, CDR2 ANQGSEA. This CDR3 comprises 14 residues. J gave up 1 base and V 4 bases, and 6 bases lay outside the gene matches. The CDR3 sequence: CSVVPGTSSYEQYF. The CDR3 DNA sequence: TGCAGCGTTGTCCCGGGGACTAGTTCCTACGAGCAGTACTTC.